The 5 T cell receptor beta chains below come from one sample, sequenced in a study of T cell repertoires in cytomegalovirus infection. TCRdb independently ran MiXCR on the reads; one entry per CDR3 protein. The table lists some 160,000 distinct CDR3 sequences, roughly 15% of them singletons. Sequencing input: CD8+ T cells from PBMCs. These receptors were obtained from a human donor in good health (CMV status not recorded). Some clones in this sample may be carry-over from other donors' samples.

This sequence joins TRBV11-2 and TRBJ2-1, with 11 bases identical to TRBD1. The junction had 6 bases not matched to a gene; V was cut back by 3 bases and J by 8 bases. The CDR3 contains 15 residues. CDR1 is SGHAT, CDR2 FQNNGV, per germline. CDR3: CASSFGTGGGYEQFF. The DNA of the CDR3 is TGTGCCAGCAGCTTCGGGACAGGGGGAGGATATGAGCAGTTCTTC. The full variable domain, its missing parts supplied by reference TRBV11-2 and TRBJ2-1, is EAGVAQSPRYKIIEKRQSVAFWCNPISGHATLYWYQQILGQGPKLLIQFQNNGVVDDSQLPKDRFSAERLKGVDSTLKIQPAKLEDSAVYLCASSFGTGGGYEQFFGPGTRLTVL.

The gene calls are TRBV9 and TRBJ2-1; no clear D. V was clipped by 0 bases and J by 9 bases, with 10 bases between them. In germline, CDR1 is SGDLS, CDR2 YYNGEE. This CDR3 spans 13 amino acids. In DNA, the CDR3 is TGTGCCAGCAGCGTAGGAGGCCCGGGTGAGCAGTTCTTC. Residues: CASSVGGPGEQFF.

This clonotype was observed a few times. In DNA, the CDR3 is TGTGCCAGCAGTTTCGGGCCCAACACCGGGGAGCTGTTTTTT. It encodes CASSFGPNTGELFF. The chain recombines TRBV28 with TRBJ2-2; D is ambiguous. The V end was cut by 3 bases, the J end by 2 bases, with 7 bases between. CDR1 is MDHEN, CDR2 SYDVKM, per germline. The CDR3 runs to 14 residues.

This chain joins TRBV29-1 and TRBJ1-1, with TRBD1 as a possible D gene (5 bases). The CDR3 is made up of 19 amino acids. Germline V gene data show CDR1 as SQVTM and CDR2 as ANQGSEA. The ends were cut back, 3 bases at V and 4 bases at J, with 30 bases in the middle. CDR3 DNA: TGCAGCGTTGAGTTGGGGCAGGCCAAAACCCCATCCATGGGCACTGAAGCTTTCTTT. Translated: CSVELGQAKTPSMGTEAFF.

This clonotype has only a few counts. The CDR3: CASSPVESSYNEQFF. The CDR3 nucleotides read TGTGCCAGTAGCCCAGTGGAGTCTTCCTACAATGAGCAGTTCTTC. The chain links TRBV9 to TRBJ2-1; D gene unclear. CDR3 length: 15 residues. V was trimmed by 8 bases and J by 1 base, leaving 16 bases between them. Germline V gene data show CDR1 as SGDLS and CDR2 as YYNGEE.